Each of the 5 T cell receptor beta chains below was sequenced from the same sample in a study of blood T cell repertoires in COVID-19 (dated by TCRdb to the early 2020s). The library was prepared using the immunoSEQ multiplex PCR assay. Entries here come from immuneACCESS through TCRdb and include only in-frame sequences with V and J called. Some clones fail to appear in such tables; in the studies checked, an unresolved V gene covers under half of the shortfall, and the cause of the remainder is unknown. The table for this sample lists about 240,000 clones; around 83% of them were counted only once. The ten top clones hold around 3.5% of the sample. The source material was peripheral blood. These receptors were taken from a woman between 18 and 29 years old with acute or convalescent COVID-19.

V gene TRBV7-2 combines with J gene TRBJ2-3; TRBD2 matches at 15 bases. V was clipped by 6 bases and J by 3 bases; unmatched bases: 4. The CDR3 extends over 16 amino acids. CDR1 is SGHTA and CDR2 is FQGNSA in the germline V gene. CDR3 sequence: CASRGLAGGGTDTQYF. In nucleotides, the CDR3 is TGTGCCAGCAGAGGACTAGCGGGAGGGGGAACAGATACGCAGTATTTT. The complete variable domain, with remaining parts taken from reference TRBV7-2 and TRBJ2-3, reads GAGVSQSPSNKVTEKGKDVELRCDPISGHTALYWYRQSLGQGLEFLIYFQGNSAPDKSGLPSDRFSAERTGGSVSTLTIQRTQQEDSAVYLCASRGLAGGGTDTQYFGPGTRLTVL.

The V call is TRBV2, the J call TRBJ2-7, with D possibly being TRBD1 (6 bases). Germline CDR1 SNHLY, CDR2 FYNNEI. The CDR3 consists of 13 residues. Trimming removed 7 bases at V and 6 bases at J, with 16 bases between. The CDR3 bases are TGTGCCAGCACATACCTGCAGGGGTTCGAGCAGTACTTC. Translating gives CASTYLQGFEQYF.

This clone has only one observation. This sequence joins TRBV28 and TRBJ2-5; D may be TRBD1 (5 bases). From germline, CDR1 is MDHEN and CDR2 SYDVKM. CDR3 length: 15 residues. The V and J ends lost 6 bases and 0 bases respectively, with 14 bases between them. Here the CDR3 reads CASRRATAYQETQYF. CDR3 DNA: TGTGCCAGCAGACGAGCGACAGCGTACCAAGAGACCCAGTACTTC.

The chain uses TRBV20-1 and TRBJ1-4; D perhaps matches TRBD1 (5 bases). Germline loops: CDR1 DFQATT, CDR2 SNEGSKA (reference sequence). The ends were cut back, 3 bases at V and 3 bases at J, with 8 bases in the middle. The length of the CDR3 is 13 residues. The CDR3 sequence is CSASTGPNEKLFF. The CDR3 nucleotides read TGCAGTGCTAGTACAGGTCCTAATGAAAAACTGTTTTTT.

The V call is TRBV19, the J call TRBJ2-7, with TRBD2 as a possible D gene (6 bases). V was cut by 4 bases and J by 5 bases, with 18 bases left in between. This CDR3 has 15 amino acids. Germline lookup yields CDR1 LNHDA and CDR2 SQIVND (reference sequence). Written as DNA, the CDR3 is TGTGCCAGTAGTAACATAGCGGAGCGCCAGGACGAGCAGTACTTC. This translates into CASSNIAERQDEQYF. Drawing the rest from reference TRBV19 and TRBJ2-7, the complete variable domain is DGGITQSPKYLFRKEGQNVTLSCEQNLNHDAMYWYRQDPGQGLRLIYYSQIVNDFQKGDIAEGYSVSREKKESFPLTVTSAQKNPTAFYLCASSNIAERQDEQYFGPGTRLTVT.